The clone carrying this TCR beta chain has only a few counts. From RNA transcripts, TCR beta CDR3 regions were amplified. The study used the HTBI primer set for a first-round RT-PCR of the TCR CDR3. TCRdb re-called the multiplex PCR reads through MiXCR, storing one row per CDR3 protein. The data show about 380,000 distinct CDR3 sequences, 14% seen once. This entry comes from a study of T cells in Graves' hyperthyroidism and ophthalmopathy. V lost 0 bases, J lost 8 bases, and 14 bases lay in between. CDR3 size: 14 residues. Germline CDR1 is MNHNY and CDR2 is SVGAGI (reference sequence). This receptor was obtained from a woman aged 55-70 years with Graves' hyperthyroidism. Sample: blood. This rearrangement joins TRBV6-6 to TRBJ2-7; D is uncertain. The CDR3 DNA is TGTGCCAGCAGTTACTCGGGCCGGCTCCACAAGCAGTACTTC. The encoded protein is CASSYSGRLHKQYF.